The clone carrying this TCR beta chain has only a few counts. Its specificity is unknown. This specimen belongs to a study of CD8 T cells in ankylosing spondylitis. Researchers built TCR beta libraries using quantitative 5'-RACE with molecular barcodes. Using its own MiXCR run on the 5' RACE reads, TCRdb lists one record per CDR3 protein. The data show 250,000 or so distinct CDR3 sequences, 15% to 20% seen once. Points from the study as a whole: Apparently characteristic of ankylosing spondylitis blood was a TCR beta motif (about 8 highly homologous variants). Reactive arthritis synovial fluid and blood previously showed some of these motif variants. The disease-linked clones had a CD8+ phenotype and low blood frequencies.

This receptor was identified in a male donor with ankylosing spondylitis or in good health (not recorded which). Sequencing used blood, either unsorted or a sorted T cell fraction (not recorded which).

CDR3 loop: CSVESGSGGGNEQFF. In nucleotides, the CDR3 is TGCAGCGTTGAATCAGGTAGCGGAGGGGGCAATGAGCAGTTCTTC. The rearrangement joins TRBV29-1 to TRBJ2-1; D possibly matches TRBD1 or TRBD2 (6 bases each). The CDR3 sequence is 15 residues long. Germline V gives CDR1 SQVTM, CDR2 ANQGSEA. The ends were cut back, 2 bases at V and 6 bases at J, with 17 bases in the middle.